One and the same sample provided the 15 T cell receptor beta chains below, sequenced in a study of long-term antiretroviral therapy in people with HIV. The authors ran the immunoSEQ assay, v3.0, at survey level. The repertoire was sequenced with immunoSEQ multiplex PCR; TCRdb's copy has only in-frame clones and lacks some. The top ten hold around 24% of the sample, which has some 22,000 clones, 75% to 90% seen once. The starting material was unsorted PBMCs, obtained 0.4 years after starting antiretroviral therapy. The receptors were sampled from a man between 45 and 60 years old with HIV.

The V and J genes are TRBV5-5 and TRBJ1-2, with D possibly TRBD1 on 5 matching bases. This CDR3 has 16 residues. The V gene's germline CDR1 is SGHKS and CDR2 YYEKEE (reference sequence). Trimming removed 0 bases from V and 0 bases from J, with 12 bases in between. The CDR3 region is CASSLGDSKTNYGYTF. CDR3 sequence (DNA): TGTGCCAGCAGCTTGGGTGACAGTAAGACTAACTATGGCTACACCTTC.

This clone was counted only a few times. V usage is TRBV27 and J usage is TRBJ2-7; D unclear. The CDR3 has 11 residues. Germline V gene lookup returns CDR1 MNHEY and CDR2 SMNVEV (reference sequence). Trimming removed 10 bases from V and 3 bases from J, with 10 bases in between. CDR3 in DNA: TGTGCCACCCGGAGATACTACGAGCAGTACTTC. The encoded protein is CATRRYYEQYF.

This clone was detected only once. The chain has TRBV28 and TRBJ2-7, with a tentative D call TRBD1 (5 bases). The CDR3 has 14 amino acids. Germline V gene data show CDR1 as MDHEN and CDR2 as SYDVKM. V lost 3 bases to trimming and J lost 2 bases, with 11 bases between them. The CDR3 region is CASSLNRNTYEQYF. In DNA form, the CDR3 reads TGTGCCAGCAGTTTGAACAGGAACACCTACGAGCAGTACTTC.

This sequence joins TRBV28 and TRBJ2-2; no clear D. V gave up 7 bases and J gave up 0 bases, with 12 bases separating them. Germline V gene sequence: CDR1 MDHEN, CDR2 SYDVKM. This CDR3 is 15 amino acids long. DNA for the CDR3: TGTGCCAGCACCTCGTGGGCGGCGAACACCGGGGAGCTGTTTTTT. Its translation is CASTSWAANTGELFF.

The J gene is TRBJ2-2, the V gene TRBV4-1; 9 bases map to TRBD1. This CDR3 is built from 17 residues. Germline CDR1 is MGHRA and CDR2 is YSYEKL. The J segment lost 3 bases and the V segment lost 4 bases, leaving 9 bases of the junction unmatched. The CDR3 DNA reads as TGCGCCAGCAGCCTTTGGGGGGACAGGGTATACACCGGGGAGCTGTTTTTT. The encoded protein is CASSLWGDRVYTGELFF.

This clone was detected once. The chain has TRBV6-6 and TRBJ2-7, with a tentative D call TRBD1 (6 bases). Trimming shortened V by 5 bases and J by 7 bases, and 12 bases separated the two germline ends. Looked up from germline, CDR1 is MNHNY and CDR2 is SVGAGI (reference sequence). The CDR3 length is 12 residues. Here the CDR3 reads CASSPQGWEQYF. CDR3 sequence (DNA): TGTGCCAGCAGTCCACAGGGCTGGGAGCAGTACTTC.

The chain joins TRBV5-4 to TRBJ1-1; a weak D match, TRBD1 (6 bases). The CDR3 length is 15 residues. Germline V lookup: CDR1 SGHNT, CDR2 YYREEE (reference sequence). V gave up 2 bases and J gave up 5 bases, with 16 bases separating them. DNA of the CDR3: TGTGCCAGCAGCTTTGGTACAGGGAGGGGGACTGAAGCTTTCTTT. Translating it yields CASSFGTGRGTEAFF.

The rearrangement links TRBV30 to TRBJ1-2; TRBD1 matches 8 bases. The germline CDR1 and CDR2 sequences are GTSNPN and SVGIG (reference sequence). With V trimmed by 1 base and J by 4 bases, 5 bases remained unmatched. This CDR3 has 14 amino acids. The CDR3 DNA is TGTGCCTGGAGTGGACAGGGGACGGGCTATGGCTACACCTTC. Amino acid sequence: CAWSGQGTGYGYTF.

The CDR3 reads CASSVGVGNTIYF. CDR3 nucleotides: TGTGCCAGCAGCGTGGGGGTTGGAAACACCATATATTTT. The rearrangement uses TRBV9 and TRBJ1-3, with D possibly TRBD1 on 5 matching bases. The CDR3 is 13 residues long. CDR1 is SGDLS and CDR2 is YYNGEE in the germline V gene. Trimming stripped 2 bases from V and 3 bases from J, with 6 bases between.

V is TRBV27 and J is TRBJ2-1; TRBD1 might be the D (6 bases). CDR3 length equals 14 residues. Trimming cost V 5 bases and J 5 bases, with 13 bases left between them. In germline, CDR1 is MNHEY, CDR2 SMNVEV (reference sequence). CDR3 nucleotides: TGTGCCAGCAGTAACAGGGATTTGGACAATGAGCAGTTCTTC. The encoded protein is CASSNRDLDNEQFF.

The rearrangement links TRBV4-1 to TRBJ1-1; TRBD1 aligns across 8 bases. The germline V gene has CDR1 MGHRA and CDR2 YSYEKL. Germline trimming cut 5 bases from V and 5 bases from J; bases unmatched to any gene: 7. CDR3 length: 14 residues. CDR3 loop: CASSVQGVRTEAFF. CDR3 nucleotides: TGCGCCAGCAGCGTACAGGGGGTTCGAACTGAAGCTTTCTTT.

The chain has TRBV14 and TRBJ2-3; 8 bases are a match to TRBD2. The CDR3 runs 15 residues. Germline V gives CDR1 SGHDN, CDR2 FVKESK. V shed 6 bases, J shed 7 bases, and the junction held 12 bases outside the gene matches. Here the CDR3 reads CASSLRGAQGNTQYF. For the CDR3, the DNA is TGTGCCAGCAGTCTGCGGGGGGCCCAAGGAAATACGCAGTATTTT.

The V and J genes are TRBV19 and TRBJ2-6; TRBD2 is a possible D gene (6 bases). CDR3 length: 17 residues. Germline V gene sequence: CDR1 LNHDA, CDR2 SQIVND (reference sequence). V was clipped by 3 bases and J by 0 bases, with 12 bases between them. The CDR3 sequence is CASSMGLVSSGANVLTF. The CDR3 nucleotides are TGTGCCAGTAGTATGGGACTCGTGAGCTCTGGGGCCAACGTCCTGACTTTC.

The chain carries TRBV15 and TRBJ1-2, with D uncertain. Germline V gene data show CDR1 as LNHNV and CDR2 as YYDKDF (reference sequence). The ends were cut back, 5 bases at V and 6 bases at J, with 13 bases in the middle. The length of the CDR3 is 13 residues. The CDR3 region has the DNA TGTGCCACCAGCCCCGAGATCCAGGATGGCTACACCTTC. Translation: CATSPEIQDGYTF.

A few counts support this clone. The chain joins TRBV2 to TRBJ1-2; a weak D match, TRBD1 (6 bases). Germline assignment: CDR1 SNHLY and CDR2 FYNNEI. This CDR3 spans 14 amino acids. Trimming stripped 6 bases from V and 6 bases from J, with 17 bases between. CDR3 sequence: CASREQGISDGYTF. CDR3 in DNA: TGTGCCAGCAGGGAACAGGGAATTAGCGATGGCTACACCTTC.